This is a list of T cell receptor beta chains from one sample in a study of blood T cell repertoires in COVID-19. TCRdb's copy holds only in-frame clones and misses some; the assay was immunoSEQ multiplex PCR. The data show 300,000 to 350,000 clones, approximately 84% seen once. Source material: PBMCs or T cells enriched from blood (not recorded which). The receptors here all came from a woman between 25 and 40 years old who had recovered from COVID-19. Each CDR3 is given without its conserved first and last residue. Each record gives: V gene, J gene, CDR3 protein.

>TRBV4-3|TRBJ1-1
ASSTLQGAKTEAF
>TRBV5-6|TRBJ1-6
ASSQTGTGNPGDSPLH
>TRBV7-8|TRBJ1-6
ASSSARNRGNNSPLH
>TRBV28|TRBJ1-1
ASRVDPGSPEAF
>TRBV5-5|TRBJ2-5
ASSRGQVQETQY
>TRBV6-2/TRBV6-3|TRBJ2-7
ASSGTGPYEQY
>TRBV5-1|TRBJ2-1
ASSSTGLADSNEQF
>TRBV7-9|TRBJ2-7
ASSSTVSSSYEQY
>TRBV11-2|TRBJ1-2
ASSLGQGDGYT
>TRBV7-9|TRBJ2-7
ASSSEGQGAYEQY
>TRBV29-1|TRBJ2-2
SAGTSGVHTGELF
>TRBV5-6|TRBJ2-7
ASSAPGQGREQY
>TRBV3-1/TRBV3-2|TRBJ1-2
ASSQIFLGQGGYT
>TRBV6-2/TRBV6-3|TRBJ2-3
ASSEGTLLSTDTQY